These T cell receptor beta chains were read from a single sample in a study of CD8+ T cells in alopecia areata. Here immunoSEQ multiplex PCR was the method, and the copy in TCRdb shows in-frame clones only, minus some. The sample holds around 3,500 clones; 74% are singletons and the top ten take less than 7%. The source material was skin, sampled at week 24, from a patient treated with tofacitinib. The source of these receptors is a human donor with alopecia areata. Both conserved end residues are trimmed from each CDR3.

TRBV6-5,ASSFAGSSYNEQF
TRBV7-2,ASSLVGWGDEQY
TRBV7-2,ASSSYYEQY
TRBV7-2,ASSLVFSRTKFNYGYT
TRBV19,ASSIAWGYEQY
TRBV15,ATSNFRVGQPQH
TRBV6-5,ASSPDRGKQY
TRBV29-1,SVVEGRLEAF
TRBV9,ASSAGTGVFNSPLH
TRBV2,ASSDSSRGAFQPQH
TRBV7-2,ASSLGQGSNQPQH
TRBV5-7,ASSLTLTNTEAF
TRBV6-6,ACRTGGVDIDGYT
TRBV2,ASSRKPDYGYT